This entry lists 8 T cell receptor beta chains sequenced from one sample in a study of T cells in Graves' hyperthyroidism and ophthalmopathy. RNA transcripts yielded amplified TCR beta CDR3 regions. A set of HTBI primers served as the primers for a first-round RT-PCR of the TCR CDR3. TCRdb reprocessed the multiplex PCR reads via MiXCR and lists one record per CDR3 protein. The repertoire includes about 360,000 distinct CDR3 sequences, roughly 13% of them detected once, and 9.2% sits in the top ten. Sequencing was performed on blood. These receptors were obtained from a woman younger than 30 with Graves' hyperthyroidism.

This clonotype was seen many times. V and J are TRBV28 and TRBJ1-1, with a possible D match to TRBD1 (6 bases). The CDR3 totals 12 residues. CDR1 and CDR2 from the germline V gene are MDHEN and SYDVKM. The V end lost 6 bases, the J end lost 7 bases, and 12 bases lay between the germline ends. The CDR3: CASSGTYFEAFF. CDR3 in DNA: TGTGCCAGCAGCGGGACATATTTTGAAGCTTTCTTT.

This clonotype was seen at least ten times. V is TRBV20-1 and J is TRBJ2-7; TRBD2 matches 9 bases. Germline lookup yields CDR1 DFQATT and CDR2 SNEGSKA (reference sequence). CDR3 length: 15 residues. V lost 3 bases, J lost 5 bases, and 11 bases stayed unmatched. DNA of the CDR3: TGCAGTGCTAGGGGCTGGCGGGAGGGCCCCAACGAGCAGTACTTC. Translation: CSARGWREGPNEQYF.

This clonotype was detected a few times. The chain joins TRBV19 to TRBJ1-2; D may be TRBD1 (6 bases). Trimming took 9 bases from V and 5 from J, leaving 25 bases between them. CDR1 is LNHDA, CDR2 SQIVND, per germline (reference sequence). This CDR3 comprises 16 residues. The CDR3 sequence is CASNTHQARGHYGYTF. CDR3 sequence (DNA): TGTGCCAGCAATACCCACCAGGCCCGGGGGCATTATGGCTACACCTTC. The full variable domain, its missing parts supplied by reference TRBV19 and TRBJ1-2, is DGGITQSPKYLFRKEGQNVTLSCEQNLNHDAMYWYRQDPGQGLRLIYYSQIVNDFQKGDIAEGYSVSREKKESFPLTVTSAQKNPTAFYLCASNTHQARGHYGYTFGSGTRLTVV.

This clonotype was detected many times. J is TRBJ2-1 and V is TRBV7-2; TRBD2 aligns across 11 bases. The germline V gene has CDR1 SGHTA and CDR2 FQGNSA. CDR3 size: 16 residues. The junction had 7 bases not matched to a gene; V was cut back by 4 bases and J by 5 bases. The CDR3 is CASSSYGTSGDNEQFF. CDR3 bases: TGTGCCAGCAGCTCATACGGGACTAGCGGAGACAATGAGCAGTTCTTC.

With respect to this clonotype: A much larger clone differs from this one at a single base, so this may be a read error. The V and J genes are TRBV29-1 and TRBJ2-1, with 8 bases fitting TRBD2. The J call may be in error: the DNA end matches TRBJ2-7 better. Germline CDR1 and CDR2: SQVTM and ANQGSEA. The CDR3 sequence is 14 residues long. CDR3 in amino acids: CSVDSGGGYNEQYF. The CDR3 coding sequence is TGCAGCGTTGATTCCGGGGGGGGCTACAATGAGCAGTACTTC.

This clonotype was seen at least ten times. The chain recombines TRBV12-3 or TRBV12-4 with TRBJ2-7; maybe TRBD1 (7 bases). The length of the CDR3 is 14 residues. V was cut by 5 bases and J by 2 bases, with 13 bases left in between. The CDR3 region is CASSGGTETYEQYF. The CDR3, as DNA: TGTGCCAGCAGTGGGGGGACAGAGACCTACGAGCAGTACTTC.

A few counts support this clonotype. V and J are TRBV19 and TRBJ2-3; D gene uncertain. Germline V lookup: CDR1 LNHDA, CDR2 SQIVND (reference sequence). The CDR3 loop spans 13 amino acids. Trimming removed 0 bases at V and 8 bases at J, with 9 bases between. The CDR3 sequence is CASSIDRSVTQYF. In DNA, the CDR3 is TGTGCCAGTAGTATAGATCGGAGCGTTACGCAGTATTTT.

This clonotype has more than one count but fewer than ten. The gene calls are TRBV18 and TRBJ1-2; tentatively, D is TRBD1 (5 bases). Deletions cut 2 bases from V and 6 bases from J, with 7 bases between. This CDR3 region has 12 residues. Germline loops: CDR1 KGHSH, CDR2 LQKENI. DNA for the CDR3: TGTGCCAGCTCACCATCCAGGGATGGCTACACCTTC. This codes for CASSPSRDGYTF. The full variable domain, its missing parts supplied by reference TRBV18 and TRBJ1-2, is NAGVMQNPRHLVRRRGQEARLRCSPMKGHSHVYWYRQLPEEGLKFMVYLQKENIIDESGMPKERFSAEFPKEGPSILRIQQVVRGDSAAYFCASSPSRDGYTFGSGTRLTVV.